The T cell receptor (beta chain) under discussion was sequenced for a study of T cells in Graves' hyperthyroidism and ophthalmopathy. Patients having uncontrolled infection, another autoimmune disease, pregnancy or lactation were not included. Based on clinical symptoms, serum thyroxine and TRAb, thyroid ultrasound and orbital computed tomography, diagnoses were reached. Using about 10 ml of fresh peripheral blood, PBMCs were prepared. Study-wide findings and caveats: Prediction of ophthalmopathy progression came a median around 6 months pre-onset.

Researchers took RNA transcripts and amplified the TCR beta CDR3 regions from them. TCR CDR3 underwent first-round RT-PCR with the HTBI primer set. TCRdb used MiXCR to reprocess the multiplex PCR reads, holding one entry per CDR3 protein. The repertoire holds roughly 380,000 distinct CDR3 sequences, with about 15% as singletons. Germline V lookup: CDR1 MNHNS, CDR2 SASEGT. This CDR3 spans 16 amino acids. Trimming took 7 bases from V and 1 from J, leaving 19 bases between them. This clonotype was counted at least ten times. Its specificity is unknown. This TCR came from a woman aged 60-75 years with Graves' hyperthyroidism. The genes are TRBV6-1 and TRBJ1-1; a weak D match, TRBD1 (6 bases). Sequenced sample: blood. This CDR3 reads CASTAHGGHKNTEAFF. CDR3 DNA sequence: TGTGCCAGCACAGCGCACGGGGGACACAAGAACACTGAAGCTTTCTTT.